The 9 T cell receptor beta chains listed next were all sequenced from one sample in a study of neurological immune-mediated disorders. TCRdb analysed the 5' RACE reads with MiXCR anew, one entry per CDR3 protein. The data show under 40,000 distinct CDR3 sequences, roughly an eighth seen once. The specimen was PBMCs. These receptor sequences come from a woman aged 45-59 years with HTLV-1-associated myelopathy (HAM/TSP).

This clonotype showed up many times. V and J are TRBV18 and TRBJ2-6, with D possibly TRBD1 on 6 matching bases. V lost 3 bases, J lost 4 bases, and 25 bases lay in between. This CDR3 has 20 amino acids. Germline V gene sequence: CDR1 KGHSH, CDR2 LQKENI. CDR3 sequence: CASSPQPGRQGSSGANVLTF. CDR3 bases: TGTGCCAGCTCACCTCAACCGGGAAGGCAGGGGAGCTCCGGGGCCAACGTCCTGACTTTC.

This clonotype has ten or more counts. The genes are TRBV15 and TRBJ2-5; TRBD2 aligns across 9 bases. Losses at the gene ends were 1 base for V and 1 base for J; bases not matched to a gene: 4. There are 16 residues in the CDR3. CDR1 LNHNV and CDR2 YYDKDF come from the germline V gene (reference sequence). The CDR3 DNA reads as TGTGCCACCAGCAGAGCCGCGGGGGGGCCCCAAGAGACCCAGTACTTC. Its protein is CATSRAAGGPQETQYF. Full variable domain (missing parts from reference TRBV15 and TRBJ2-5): DAMVIQNPRYQVTQFGKPVTLSCSQTLNHNVMYWYQQKSSQAPKLLFHYYDKDFNNEADTPDNFQSRRPNTSFCFLDIRSPGLGDTAMYLCATSRAAGGPQETQYFGPGTRLLVL.

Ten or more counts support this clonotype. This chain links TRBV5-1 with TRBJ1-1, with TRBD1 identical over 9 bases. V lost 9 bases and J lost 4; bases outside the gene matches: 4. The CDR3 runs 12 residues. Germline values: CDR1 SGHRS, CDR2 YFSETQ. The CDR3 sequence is CATQGQGTEAFF. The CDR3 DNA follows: TGCGCCACCCAGGGACAGGGCACTGAAGCTTTCTTT.

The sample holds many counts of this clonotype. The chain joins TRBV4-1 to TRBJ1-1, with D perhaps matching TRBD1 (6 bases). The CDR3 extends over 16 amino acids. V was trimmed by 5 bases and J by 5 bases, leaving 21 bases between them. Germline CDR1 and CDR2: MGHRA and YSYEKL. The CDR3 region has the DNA TGCGCCAGCAGCTCCAGCCTGATCAGGGGTCTGACTGAAGCTTTCTTT. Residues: CASSSSLIRGLTEAFF.

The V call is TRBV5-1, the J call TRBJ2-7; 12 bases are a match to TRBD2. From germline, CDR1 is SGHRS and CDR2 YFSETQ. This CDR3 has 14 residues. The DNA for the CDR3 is TGTGCCAGCAGCTCTAGCGGGGGGGCGCACGATCAGTACGTC. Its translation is CASSSSGGAHDQYV.

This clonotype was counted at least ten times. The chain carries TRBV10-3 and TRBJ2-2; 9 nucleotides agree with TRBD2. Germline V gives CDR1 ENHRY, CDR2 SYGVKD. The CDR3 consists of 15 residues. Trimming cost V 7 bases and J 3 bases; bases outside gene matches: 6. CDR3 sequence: CAINRLAGHTGELFF. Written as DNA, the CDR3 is TGTGCCATCAATCGGCTAGCGGGACACACCGGGGAGCTGTTTTTT.

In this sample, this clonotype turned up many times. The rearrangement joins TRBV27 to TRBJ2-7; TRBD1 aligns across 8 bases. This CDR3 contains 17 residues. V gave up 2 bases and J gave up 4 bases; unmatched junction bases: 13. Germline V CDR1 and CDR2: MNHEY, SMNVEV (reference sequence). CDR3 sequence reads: CASSLLPSGTGGYEQYF. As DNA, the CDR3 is TGTGCCAGCAGTTTACTACCCTCCGGGACAGGAGGTTACGAGCAGTACTTC.

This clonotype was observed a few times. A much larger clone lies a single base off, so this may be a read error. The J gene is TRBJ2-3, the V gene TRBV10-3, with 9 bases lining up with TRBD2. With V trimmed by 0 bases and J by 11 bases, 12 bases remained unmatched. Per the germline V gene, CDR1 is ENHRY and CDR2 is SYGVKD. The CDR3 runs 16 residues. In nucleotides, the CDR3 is TGTGCCATCAGTGAGTCAAGCGGGGGGACAACAAATATGCAGTATTTT. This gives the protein CAISESSGGTTNMQYF.

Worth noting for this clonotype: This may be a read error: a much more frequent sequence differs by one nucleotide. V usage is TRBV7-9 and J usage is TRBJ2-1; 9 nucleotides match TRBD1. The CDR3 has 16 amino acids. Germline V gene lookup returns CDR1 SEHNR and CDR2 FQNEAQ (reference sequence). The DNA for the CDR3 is TGTGTCAGCAGCTTAGAGTGGACAGGGGTTAGGTATGAGCAGTTCTTC. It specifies CVSSLEWTGVRYEQFF.